This entry concerns a single T cell receptor beta chain. This record belongs to a study of control samples from healthy donors and cancer patients. This table comes from immunoSEQ multiplex PCR, and its TCRdb copy is limited to in-frame clones, with some not included. The sample lists 190,000 or so clones, about 93% occurring once. The CDR3 has 13 residues. V shed 4 bases, J shed 3 bases, and the junction held 4 bases outside the gene matches. The germline V gene encodes CDR1 SGHRS and CDR2 YFSETQ. Input material: blood. This receptor was identified in a man between 18 and 35 years old in good health. The J gene is TRBJ2-7, the V gene TRBV5-1, with TRBD1 identical over 7 bases. The CDR3 reads CASSQDRNYEQYF. The CDR3 region has the DNA TGCGCCAGCAGCCAGGACAGGAACTACGAGCAGTACTTC.